These T cell receptor beta chains were read from a single sample in a study of OX40 agonist ivuxolimab in advanced cancers. Clones were sequenced by immunoSEQ multiplex PCR, and TCRdb holds only the in-frame ones, with some missing. The table shows some 70,000 clones, with approximately 85% occurring only once. Sequenced here: CD4+ or CD8+ T cells sorted from blood, sampled in a trial of the OX40 agonist ivuxolimab. The receptors derive from an adult with an advanced solid tumor such as melanoma, head and neck, liver or kidney cancer. Both conserved end residues are part of each CDR3. The order of the fields is clone size, D gene, J gene, V gene, CDR3 protein, CDR3 DNA. The D gene is left open where the match is weak. Size is omitted from some rows. Given values are once, few, many or a class for expanded clones.

abundance: NA
d_gene: TRBD1
j_gene: TRBJ1-2
v_gene: TRBV28
CDR3aa: CASSPGTDTWGGYTF
CDR3nt: TGTGCCAGCAGCCCCGGGACAGACACTTGGGGGGGCTACACCTTC

abundance: NA
d_gene: TRBD1
j_gene: TRBJ1-2
v_gene: TRBV13
CDR3aa: CASSRFWGQGASYGYTF
CDR3nt: TGTGCCAGCAGCCGGTTCTGGGGGCAGGGGGCCTCCTATGGCTACACCTTC

abundance: NA
d_gene: NA
j_gene: TRBJ1-1
v_gene: TRBV14
CDR3aa: CASSQGTYTEAFF
CDR3nt: TGTGCCAGCAGCCAAGGCACATACACTGAAGCTTTCTTT

abundance: NA
d_gene: NA
j_gene: TRBJ1-1
v_gene: TRBV21-1
CDR3aa: CASSKHGTALEVNTEAFF
CDR3nt: TGTGCCAGCAGCAAACATGGGACAGCTTTAGAGGTGAACACTGAAGCTTTCTTT

abundance: NA
d_gene: NA
j_gene: TRBJ1-4
v_gene: TRBV7-9
CDR3aa: CASSPGNKKLFF
CDR3nt: TGTGCCAGCAGCCCCGGGAACAAAAAACTGTTTTTT

abundance: NA
d_gene: TRBD2
j_gene: TRBJ2-3
v_gene: TRBV5-6
CDR3aa: CASSSGTSGTDTQYF
CDR3nt: TGTGCCAGCAGCTCCGGGACTAGCGGCACAGATACGCAGTATTTT

abundance: NA
d_gene: NA
j_gene: TRBJ1-1
v_gene: TRBV18
CDR3aa: CASSHNPAKNTEAFF
CDR3nt: TGTGCCAGCTCACACAACCCCGCCAAGAACACTGAAGCTTTCTTT

abundance: few
d_gene: NA
j_gene: TRBJ1-1
v_gene: TRBV6-6
CDR3aa: CASRYGSMNTEAFF
CDR3nt: TGTGCCAGCAGATATGGCTCCATGAACACTGAAGCTTTCTTT

abundance: NA
d_gene: TRBD1
j_gene: TRBJ1-2
v_gene: TRBV7-9
CDR3aa: CASSLNRGRSYGYTF
CDR3nt: TGTGCCAGCAGCTTAAACAGGGGCCGCAGTTATGGCTACACCTTC

abundance: NA
d_gene: NA
j_gene: TRBJ1-2
v_gene: TRBV28
CDR3aa: CASSFSRNYGYTF
CDR3nt: TGTGCCAGCAGTTTTTCCCGAAACTATGGCTACACCTTC

abundance: NA
d_gene: TRBD1
j_gene: TRBJ1-2
v_gene: TRBV9
CDR3aa: CASSASHRGPYGYTF
CDR3nt: TGTGCCAGCAGCGCGTCTCACAGGGGACCCTATGGCTACACCTTC

abundance: NA
d_gene: NA
j_gene: TRBJ1-5
v_gene: TRBV6-1
CDR3aa: CASSQGWSNQPQHF
CDR3nt: TGTGCCAGCAGCCAGGGATGGAGCAATCAGCCCCAGCATTTT

abundance: NA
d_gene: NA
j_gene: TRBJ1-2
v_gene: TRBV18
CDR3aa: CASLTGFGDGYTF
CDR3nt: TGTGCCAGCTTAACCGGTTTCGGGGATGGCTACACCTTC

abundance: NA
d_gene: NA
j_gene: TRBJ2-1
v_gene: TRBV2
CDR3aa: CASSVNQRQFF
CDR3nt: TGTGCCAGCAGTGTGAACCAGAGGCAGTTCTTC

abundance: NA
d_gene: NA
j_gene: TRBJ1-3
v_gene: TRBV7-2
CDR3aa: CASSRTASGNTIYF
CDR3nt: TGTGCCAGCAGCCGGACAGCCTCTGGAAACACCATATATTTT

abundance: NA
d_gene: NA
j_gene: TRBJ1-1
v_gene: TRBV28
CDR3aa: CASSEVDTEAFF
CDR3nt: TGTGCCAGCAGTGAGGTGGACACTGAAGCTTTCTTT

abundance: NA
d_gene: TRBD1
j_gene: TRBJ2-2
v_gene: TRBV2
CDR3aa: CASSGTGSGELFF
CDR3nt: TGTGCCAGCAGTGGGACAGGGTCCGGGGAGCTGTTTTTT

abundance: NA
d_gene: NA
j_gene: TRBJ1-4
v_gene: TRBV21-1
CDR3aa: CASSWIPNEKLFF
CDR3nt: TGTGCCAGCAGCTGGATACCTAATGAAAAACTGTTTTTT

abundance: NA
d_gene: NA
j_gene: TRBJ2-5
v_gene: TRBV18
CDR3aa: CASSPGTGETQYF
CDR3nt: TGTGCCAGCTCACCGGGGACGGGGGAGACCCAGTACTTC

abundance: NA
d_gene: NA
j_gene: TRBJ2-7
v_gene: TRBV7-9
CDR3aa: CASSFSGGRGNEQYF
CDR3nt: TGTGCCAGCAGCTTTTCGGGGGGCCGCGGAAACGAGCAGTACTTC

abundance: NA
d_gene: NA
j_gene: TRBJ2-3
v_gene: TRBV6-1
CDR3aa: CASSEDRGTDTQYF
CDR3nt: TGTGCCAGCAGTGAAGACAGGGGCACAGATACGCAGTATTTT

abundance: NA
d_gene: NA
j_gene: TRBJ1-5
v_gene: TRBV5-1
CDR3aa: CASSARGGSNQPQHF
CDR3nt: TGCGCCAGCAGCGCAAGGGGGGGGAGCAATCAGCCCCAGCATTTT

abundance: NA
d_gene: NA
j_gene: TRBJ2-1
v_gene: TRBV18
CDR3aa: CASSREMGLSGEQFF
CDR3nt: TGTGCCAGCTCACGAGAAATGGGGCTTTCTGGGGAGCAGTTCTTC

abundance: medium-sized
d_gene: NA
j_gene: TRBJ1-1
v_gene: TRBV14
CDR3aa: CASSRSEGAAFF
CDR3nt: TGTGCCAGCAGCCGATCGGAAGGGGCAGCTTTCTTT

abundance: NA
d_gene: TRBD1
j_gene: TRBJ2-5
v_gene: TRBV7-6
CDR3aa: CASSSQGFGQTQYF
CDR3nt: TGTGCCAGCAGCTCACAGGGGTTTGGGCAGACCCAGTACTTC

abundance: NA
d_gene: NA
j_gene: TRBJ1-5
v_gene: TRBV7-9
CDR3aa: CASSQTQDSNQPQHF
CDR3nt: TGTGCCAGCAGCCAAACTCAGGATAGCAATCAGCCCCAGCATTTT

abundance: few
d_gene: TRBD1
j_gene: TRBJ2-2
v_gene: TRBV19
CDR3aa: CASSSGTGNTGELFF
CDR3nt: TGTGCCAGTAGTTCCGGGACAGGGAACACCGGGGAGCTGTTTTTT

abundance: NA
d_gene: NA
j_gene: TRBJ2-7
v_gene: TRBV7-2
CDR3aa: CASRTVGGTRPYEQYF
CDR3nt: TGTGCCAGCAGAACGGTTGGAGGGACCAGACCCTACGAGCAGTACTTC

abundance: NA
d_gene: TRBD2
j_gene: TRBJ2-3
v_gene: TRBV5-8
CDR3aa: CASSSGLATSTDTQYF
CDR3nt: TGTGCCAGCAGCTCGGGACTAGCTACTAGCACAGATACGCAGTATTTT

abundance: NA
d_gene: TRBD2
j_gene: TRBJ2-5
v_gene: TRBV5-1
CDR3aa: CASSISGGAAETQYF
CDR3nt: TGCGCCAGCAGCATTAGCGGGGGGGCTGCAGAGACCCAGTACTTC

abundance: few
d_gene: NA
j_gene: TRBJ2-2
v_gene: TRBV5-1
CDR3aa: CASRPSSGEYTGELFF
CDR3nt: TGCGCCAGCAGACCCAGTTCAGGGGAGTACACCGGGGAGCTGTTTTTT

abundance: NA
d_gene: TRBD1
j_gene: TRBJ1-4
v_gene: TRBV19
CDR3aa: CATNDRVTNEKLFF
CDR3nt: TGTGCCACTAACGACAGGGTAACTAATGAAAAACTGTTTTTT

abundance: NA
d_gene: NA
j_gene: TRBJ2-5
v_gene: TRBV2
CDR3aa: CASRDSGVETQYF
CDR3nt: TGTGCCAGCAGGGATTCAGGGGTGGAGACCCAGTACTTC

abundance: once
d_gene: NA
j_gene: TRBJ2-4
v_gene: TRBV11-2
CDR3aa: CASSLVAGGLAIQYF
CDR3nt: TGTGCCAGCAGCTTAGTGGCCGGGGGGCTCGCCATTCAGTACTTC

abundance: NA
d_gene: TRBD2
j_gene: TRBJ2-3
v_gene: TRBV9
CDR3aa: CASSVAASGADTQYF
CDR3nt: TGTGCCAGCAGCGTAGCGGCTAGCGGGGCAGATACGCAGTATTTT

abundance: NA
d_gene: NA
j_gene: TRBJ1-1
v_gene: TRBV28
CDR3aa: CASSLSSQGMAEAFF
CDR3nt: TGTGCCAGCAGTTTATCGTCGCAGGGGATGGCTGAAGCTTTCTTT

abundance: NA
d_gene: NA
j_gene: TRBJ2-2
v_gene: TRBV2
CDR3aa: CASKRLVDTGELFF
CDR3nt: TGTGCCAGCAAAAGACTAGTGGACACCGGGGAGCTGTTTTTT

abundance: NA
d_gene: NA
j_gene: TRBJ2-5
v_gene: TRBV7-9
CDR3aa: CASSLVVSRVETQYF
CDR3nt: TGTGCCAGCAGCTTAGTCGTTAGTAGGGTGGAGACCCAGTACTTC

abundance: once
d_gene: NA
j_gene: TRBJ1-2
v_gene: TRBV7-9
CDR3aa: CASSPWGEGADYGYTF
CDR3nt: TGTGCCAGCAGCCCCTGGGGAGAGGGTGCTGACTATGGCTACACCTTC

abundance: NA
d_gene: NA
j_gene: TRBJ1-1
v_gene: TRBV12-5
CDR3aa: CASGLGQGNTEAFF
CDR3nt: TGTGCTAGTGGTTTGGGGCAGGGGAACACTGAAGCTTTCTTT

abundance: few
d_gene: NA
j_gene: TRBJ1-5
v_gene: TRBV10-3
CDR3aa: CAISESKSEGQPQHF
CDR3nt: TGTGCCATCAGTGAGTCTAAATCCGAGGGCCAGCCCCAGCATTTT

abundance: NA
d_gene: NA
j_gene: TRBJ1-5
v_gene: TRBV2
CDR3aa: CASSGRNRNQPQHF
CDR3nt: TGTGCCAGCAGTGGCAGGAACAGGAATCAGCCCCAGCATTTT

abundance: NA
d_gene: NA
j_gene: TRBJ2-7
v_gene: TRBV6-6
CDR3aa: CASSKIDEQYF
CDR3nt: TGTGCCAGCAGTAAGATCGACGAGCAGTACTTC

abundance: NA
d_gene: NA
j_gene: TRBJ1-1
v_gene: TRBV5-1
CDR3aa: CASSLVGGPAEFEAFF
CDR3nt: TGCGCCAGCAGCTTGGTTGGGGGACCCGCCGAATTTGAAGCTTTCTTT

abundance: NA
d_gene: NA
j_gene: TRBJ2-1
v_gene: TRBV19
CDR3aa: CASSIDRLPPYNEQFF
CDR3nt: TGTGCCAGTAGTATAGACCGGCTGCCCCCTTACAATGAGCAGTTCTTC

abundance: once
d_gene: NA
j_gene: TRBJ2-2
v_gene: TRBV28
CDR3aa: CASSEQGFDTGELFF
CDR3nt: TGTGCCAGCAGCGAACAGGGCTTTGACACCGGGGAGCTGTTTTTT

abundance: few
d_gene: NA
j_gene: TRBJ1-4
v_gene: TRBV5-6
CDR3aa: CASSLWGATNEKLFF
CDR3nt: TGTGCCAGCAGCTTGTGGGGCGCAACTAATGAAAAACTGTTTTTT

abundance: NA
d_gene: NA
j_gene: TRBJ2-7
v_gene: TRBV5-1
CDR3aa: CASSFTEGEQYF
CDR3nt: TGCGCCAGCAGCTTCACAGAGGGCGAGCAGTACTTC

abundance: NA
d_gene: NA
j_gene: TRBJ2-5
v_gene: TRBV5-6
CDR3aa: CASRMGGKGETQYF
CDR3nt: TGTGCCAGCAGGATGGGGGGAAAGGGAGAGACCCAGTACTTC

abundance: NA
d_gene: NA
j_gene: TRBJ1-1
v_gene: TRBV4-1
CDR3aa: CASSQARDRLNTEAFF
CDR3nt: TGCGCCAGCAGCCAGGCTCGAGACAGGCTGAACACTGAAGCTTTCTTT

abundance: NA
d_gene: NA
j_gene: TRBJ1-2
v_gene: TRBV6-6
CDR3aa: CASSQDSGYGYTF
CDR3nt: TGTGCCAGCAGCCAGGACAGCGGCTATGGCTACACCTTC

abundance: NA
d_gene: NA
j_gene: TRBJ2-4
v_gene: TRBV7-2
CDR3aa: CASSYQGAGDIQYF
CDR3nt: TGTGCCAGCAGCTATCAGGGGGCGGGAGACATTCAGTACTTC

abundance: few
d_gene: NA
j_gene: TRBJ1-1
v_gene: TRBV6-1
CDR3aa: CASSESARPEAFF
CDR3nt: TGTGCCAGCAGTGAGTCGGCCAGACCGGAAGCTTTCTTT

abundance: NA
d_gene: TRBD2
j_gene: TRBJ2-1
v_gene: TRBV27
CDR3aa: CASSPGTSGRDYNEQFF
CDR3nt: TGTGCCAGCAGCCCCGGGACTAGCGGGAGGGACTACAATGAGCAGTTCTTC

abundance: NA
d_gene: TRBD2
j_gene: TRBJ2-1
v_gene: TRBV5-1
CDR3aa: CASSSGGGYNEQFF
CDR3nt: TGCGCCAGCAGCTCCGGGGGGGGATACAATGAGCAGTTCTTC